This TCR beta chain originates from a study of T cells in Graves' hyperthyroidism and ophthalmopathy (dated by TCRdb to between 2018 and 2021). For the study in its entirety: Peripheral blood samples were taken at initial diagnosis, before any treatment was given. TCR V-J signatures able to tell the groups apart were searched for in a discovery cohort of 90 to 100 patients, of whom roughly 42 had Graves' ophthalmopathy and around 58 had stable Graves' hyperthyroidism. An independent validation cohort of under 20 hyperthyroidism patients and about 16 patients who later progressed to ophthalmopathy tested prospective prediction of ophthalmopathy. The 100 or so discovery patients were randomly split 7:3 into training and test sets. In about six Graves' hyperthyroidism patients, the study also compared T-cell repertoires from thyroid tissue with T-cell repertoires from blood. After sampling, hyperthyroidism patients received methimazole starting at 30 mg daily, and ophthalmopathy patients received high-dose intravenous methylprednisolone. According to the paper, TCR Vbeta CDR3 sequencing was carried out on over 130 peripheral blood samples, which came from under 50 ophthalmopathy, some 73 hyperthyroidism and approximately 17 progressor patients. Beyond this particular receptor, the publication reports: Most expanded thyroid clonotypes (frequency above 0.001) were also found in blood, which suggests that blood repertoires may mirror thyroid immune responses. In cross-validation, a model built on a 13 V-J signature told ophthalmopathy apart from stable hyperthyroidism with approximately 90% sensitivity and around 83% specificity, and in testing the same model reached 80%/75%. During validation, the model predicted progression to ophthalmopathy a median of about 5.9 months ahead of onset, with roughly 65% sensitivity and 72.22% specificity. Sample size was not statistically predetermined, and investigators were not blinded to group allocation.

Points on this clonotype: The target of this receptor is not known. An end of the junction does not agree with germline; a read error may underlie this.

Taken from cysteine to phenylalanine, the CDR3 has 15 residues. The entry retains the CDR3 DNA only, 45 bases that are in frame from base 1. Hyperthyroidism patients were aged 18 to 65 years and newly diagnosed, with disease duration of less than 2 months. Exclusion was applied to patients with uncontrolled infections, other autoimmune diseases, pregnancy or lactation. Diagnoses were established on the basis of clinical symptoms, serum thyroxine and TRAb, thyroid ultrasound, and orbital computed tomography. Blood from progressor patients was collected at the time of first diagnosis with hyperthyroidism, before any ophthalmopathy symptoms had appeared. PBMCs were isolated from approximately 10 ml of fresh peripheral blood by Ficoll-Paque density gradient centrifugation. Progressor patients were first diagnosed with Graves' hyperthyroidism and then developed ophthalmopathy during follow-up. Total RNA was extracted using Trizol reagent, and RNA quality was assessed on an Agilent 2100 Bioanalyzer.

TCR beta CDR3 regions were amplified from RNA transcripts. For the first round of RT-PCR on the TCR CDR3, the HTBI primer set was used together with the Qiagen OneStep RT-PCR kit. Libraries were constructed in a second round of multiplex PCR, after which size selection and purification were carried out. Sequencing of the libraries was done on an Illumina HiSeq2000 using paired-end 100 bp reads. On the authors' methods: SOAPnuke was used to process the raw data, removing reads that contained adapters or uncalled bases, had a mean Phred below 15, or lacked an exact match to the constant primer or identifier. COPE v1.2.5 was used to merge the high-quality paired reads, and each unique nucleotide sequence was defined as a clonotype. Clonotypes were aligned to IMGT TRBV, TRBD and TRBJ reference segments using MiTCR v1.1. The analysis was restricted to V-J combinations with a frequency above 0.0001, which together covered 98% to 99.2% of the repertoires. The TCS score was defined as F50 (clonal expansion) divided by E x V (chaos), with BLOSUM62-based TCRdist calculated between CDR3 peptides within each V-J. Welch's t-statistics and random forest reduced around 520 V-J features to roughly 13, which were used in a naive Bayes classifier (R e1071). TCRdb reprocessed the public reads (quality trimming at Q25 with fastp, clone calling with MiXCR) and kept in-frame beta chains. CDR3 protein duplicates are merged, each entry listing the most common genes and DNA. None of the V and J calls come from the authors' own analysis; TCRdb made them. The sample data list 550,000 to 650,000 distinct CDR3 sequences, and approximately 13% of these were observed just once. The leading ten clones occupy 5.8% of the sample.

Sequenced sample: blood. The receptor comes from a woman in her 30s with Graves' hyperthyroidism that later progressed to Graves' ophthalmopathy. This sequence uses TRBV12-3 or TRBV12-4 and TRBJ2-7; a confident D gene designation cannot be given. The base sequence is TGCGCCAGCAGCCAAGATGGCGCTAGCTCCTACGAGCAGTACTTC. It is translated as CASSQDGASSYEQYF.